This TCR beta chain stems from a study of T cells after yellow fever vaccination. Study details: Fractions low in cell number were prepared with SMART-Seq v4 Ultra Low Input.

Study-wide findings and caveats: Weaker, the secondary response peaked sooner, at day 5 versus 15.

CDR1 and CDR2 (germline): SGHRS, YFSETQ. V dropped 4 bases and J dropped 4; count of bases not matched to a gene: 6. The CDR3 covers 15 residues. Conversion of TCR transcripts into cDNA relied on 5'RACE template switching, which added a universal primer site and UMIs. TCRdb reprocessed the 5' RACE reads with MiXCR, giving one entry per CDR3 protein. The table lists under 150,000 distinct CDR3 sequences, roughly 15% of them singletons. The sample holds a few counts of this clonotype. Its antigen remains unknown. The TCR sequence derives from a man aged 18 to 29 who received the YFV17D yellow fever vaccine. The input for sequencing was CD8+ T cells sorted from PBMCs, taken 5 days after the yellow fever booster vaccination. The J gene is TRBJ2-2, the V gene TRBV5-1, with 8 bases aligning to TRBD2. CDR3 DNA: TGCGCCAGCAGCCCCGGGAGGGGGGCCACCGGGGAGCTGTTTTTT. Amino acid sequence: CASSPGRGATGELFF.